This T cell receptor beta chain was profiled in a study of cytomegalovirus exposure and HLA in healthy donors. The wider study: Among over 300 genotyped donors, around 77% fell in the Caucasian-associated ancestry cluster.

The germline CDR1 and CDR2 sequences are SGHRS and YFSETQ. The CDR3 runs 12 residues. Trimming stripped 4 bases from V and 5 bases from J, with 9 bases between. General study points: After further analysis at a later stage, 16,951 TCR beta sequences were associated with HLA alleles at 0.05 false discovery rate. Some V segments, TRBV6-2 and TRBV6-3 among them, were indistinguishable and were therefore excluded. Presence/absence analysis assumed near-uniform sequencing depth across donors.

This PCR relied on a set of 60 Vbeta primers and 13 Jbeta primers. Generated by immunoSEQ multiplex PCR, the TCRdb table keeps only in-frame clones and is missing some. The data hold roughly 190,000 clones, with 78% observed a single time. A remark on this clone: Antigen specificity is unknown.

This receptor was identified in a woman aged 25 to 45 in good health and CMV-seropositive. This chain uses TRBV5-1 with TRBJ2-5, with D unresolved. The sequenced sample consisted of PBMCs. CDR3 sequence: CASSLGRETQYF. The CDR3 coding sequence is TGCGCCAGCAGCCTGGGCAGGGAGACCCAGTACTTC.